This T cell receptor beta chain was obtained from a study of blood T cell repertoires in COVID-19. Sequencing used immunoSEQ multiplex PCR; TCRdb keeps in-frame clones, though not all of them. The sample has roughly 190,000 clones; around 94% are singletons. The V gene's germline CDR1 is SGDLS and CDR2 YYNGEE. The CDR3 totals 15 residues. Between the trimmed V and J ends, which lost 0 bases and 4 bases, there was a span of 13 bases. The receptor's source is a man aged 30 to 39 with COVID-19, enrolled during active disease. Sequencing was done on a sample of peripheral blood. This sequence joins TRBV9 and TRBJ1-2; D might be TRBD1 (5 bases). The CDR3 nucleotides are TGTGCCAGCAGCGTAGGGGAGGGGTCCCTCTATGGCTACACCTTC. This sequence encodes CASSVGEGSLYGYTF.